The present T cell receptor beta chain was sequenced within a study of human CD8 memory T cell subsets. Findings and limits, study-wide: The T cell repertoires of the stem-like memory and precursor exhausted subsets exhibited minimal overlap with one another.

Germline V gene lookup returns CDR1 WSHSY and CDR2 SAAADI. The CDR3 covers 13 residues. V was clipped by 10 bases and J by 4 bases; unmatched bases: 6. Worth noting for this clonotype: Its antigen remains unidentified.

UMI-labeled 5' RACE was used to make TCR beta libraries. TCRdb re-called the 5' RACE reads with MiXCR, one entry per CDR3 protein. The table includes about 7,900 distinct CDR3 sequences, about 3.9% detected once. Sequencing was done on a sample of CD8+ T cells from PBMCs. The V gene is TRBV10-2, the J gene TRBJ2-7, with 11 bases matching TRBD1. The receptor's source is a human donor in good health. The CDR3 nucleotides are TGCGCCACCCAGGGACAGGGGGGGTACGAGCAGTACTTC. It encodes CATQGQGGYEQYF.